In this sample, the clone carrying this T cell receptor beta chain turned up many times. The antigen is undetermined. To make TCR beta libraries, researchers used iRepertoire HTBI primers and Arm-PCR of CDR3 regions. In the authors' methods: Gene usage covered 55 to 70 TRBV and some 13 TRBJ segments. A single record per CDR3 protein comes from TCRdb applying MiXCR to the multiplex PCR reads. TCRdb, not the authors, supplied the V and J calls. The data show some 320,000 distinct CDR3 sequences, over 15% seen once. This specimen comes from a study of regulatory T cells in long-lasting Graves disease. Findings and caveats of the study: Newly diagnosed disease favored TRBV20-1 and TRBJ2-1 over persistent disease.

With 3 bases removed from V and 2 bases from J, the gap between germline ends came to 8 bases. The CDR3 covers 12 residues. Germline V gene sequence: CDR1 SQVTM, CDR2 ANQGSEA. Regarding time point: newly diagnosed GD, antithyroid drugs for less than 3 months. PBMC RNA was the source of the TCR library. This sequence was found in a female donor with Graves disease. The chain has TRBV29-1 and TRBJ2-7; D call uncertain. The sample here was peripheral blood mononuclear cells (PBMCs), taken at new diagnosis, from a patient treated with antithyroid drugs. The CDR3 protein is CSVEEGTYEQYF. The CDR3, as DNA: TGCAGCGTTGAGGAAGGGACCTACGAGCAGTACTTC.